The source of this TCR beta chain is a study of Ad26.COV2.S vaccination and SARS-CoV-2 variants. Treatment here: around 19 received Ad26.COV2.S at low or high dose, single or two shots; roughly five received placebo; per-sample allocation not given. Sampling took place 63 days after the first vaccine or placebo injection. Clones were read by immunoSEQ multiplex PCR, and TCRdb kept only the in-frame ones, dropping some. Of about 350,000 clones in the sample, 85% to 90% were seen once. Germline CDR1 reads LNHDA; CDR2 reads SQIVND (reference sequence). This CDR3 is built from 13 residues. The ends were cut back, 5 bases at V and 3 bases at J, with 11 bases in the middle.

The receptor's source is a person between 18 and 65 years old who received the Ad26.COV2.S COVID-19 vaccine or a placebo. Sequenced here: peripheral blood, sampled in a trial of Ad26.COV2.S vaccine versus placebo. This chain links TRBV19 with TRBJ2-7; D remains ambiguous. In DNA form, the CDR3 reads TGTGCCAGTAGTCCCACCCCTAGCTACGAGCAGTACTTC. Translation gives CASSPTPSYEQYF.